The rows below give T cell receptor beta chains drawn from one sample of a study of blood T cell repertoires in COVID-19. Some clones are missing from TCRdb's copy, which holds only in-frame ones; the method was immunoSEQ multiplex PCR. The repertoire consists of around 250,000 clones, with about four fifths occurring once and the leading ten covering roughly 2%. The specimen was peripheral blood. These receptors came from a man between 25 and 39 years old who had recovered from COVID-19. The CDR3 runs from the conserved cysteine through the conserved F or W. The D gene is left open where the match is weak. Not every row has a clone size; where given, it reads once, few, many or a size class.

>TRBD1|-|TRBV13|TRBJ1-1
TGTGCCAGCAGCTTAACAGGGGGCACTGAAGCTTTCTTT
CASSLTGGTEAFF
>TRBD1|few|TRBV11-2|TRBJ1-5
TGTGCCAGCAGCCTCGGGACAGGGGGTCAGCCCCAGCATTTT
CASSLGTGGQPQHF
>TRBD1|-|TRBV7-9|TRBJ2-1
TGTGCCAGCAGCTCGGACAGGAACTCCTACAATGAGCAGTTCTTC
CASSSDRNSYNEQFF
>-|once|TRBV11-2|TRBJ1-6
TGTGCCAGCAGCGCCGGCCAGGGGTTTATTAATTCACCCCTCCACTTT
CASSAGQGFINSPLHF
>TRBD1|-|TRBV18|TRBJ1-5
TGTGCCAGCTCACCCAATACTGGACAGGGGGGTCAGCCCCAGCATTTT
CASSPNTGQGGQPQHF
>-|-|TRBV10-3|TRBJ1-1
TGTGCCATCAGGTCGACAGTCATGAACACTGAAGCTTTCTTT
CAIRSTVMNTEAFF
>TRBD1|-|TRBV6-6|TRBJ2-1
TGTGCCAGCACTCCAGGGGGCATCTACAATGAGCAGTTCTTC
CASTPGGIYNEQFF
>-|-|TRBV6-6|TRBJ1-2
TGTGCCAGCAGTGGGGAGGGCTATGGCTACACCTTC
CASSGEGYGYTF
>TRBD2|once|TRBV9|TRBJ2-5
TGTGCCAGCAGCCCCGCGGGGGACCCCCAAGAGACCCAGTACTTC
CASSPAGDPQETQYF
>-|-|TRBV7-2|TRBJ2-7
TGTGCCAGCAGCTTAGAACTAGGCTACGAGCAGTACTTC
CASSLELGYEQYF
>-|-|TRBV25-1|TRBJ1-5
TGTGCCAGCAGTGGGGGGGTCGGTCAGCCCCAGCATTTT
CASSGGVGQPQHF
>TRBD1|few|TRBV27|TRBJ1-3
TGTGCCAGCAGTTTATCGGGGACAGGGAGAGTAGGAAACACCATATATTTT
CASSLSGTGRVGNTIYF
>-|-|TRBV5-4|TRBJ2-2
TGTGCCAGCAGCCTTACCGGGACTGCGAACACCGGGGAGCTGTTTTTT
CASSLTGTANTGELFF
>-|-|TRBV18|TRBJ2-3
TGTGCCAGCTCAACAATCGATCTAGATACGCAGTATTTT
CASSTIDLDTQYF
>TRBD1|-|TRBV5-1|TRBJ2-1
TGCGCCAGCAGCTGGGGACAGGGTCTGGGTGAGCAGTTCTTC
CASSWGQGLGEQFF
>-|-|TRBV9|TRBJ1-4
TGTGCCAGCAGCGACGCGGGCCATGAAAAACTGTTTTTT
CASSDAGHEKLFF
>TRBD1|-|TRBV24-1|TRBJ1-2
TGTGCCACCAGTGATCCGAAGACAGGGGAGGAGGGCTACACCTTC
CATSDPKTGEEGYTF
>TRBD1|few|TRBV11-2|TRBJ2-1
TGTGCCAGCAGCCCGACAGGGGCGGCCCACAATGAGCAGTTCTTC
CASSPTGAAHNEQFF
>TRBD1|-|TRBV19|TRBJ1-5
TGTGCCAGTACCCCCACCCGGGACAGGGCGGTGAATCAGCCCCAGCATTTT
CASTPTRDRAVNQPQHF
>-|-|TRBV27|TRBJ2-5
TGTGCCAGCAGCCAAGGCAGGGATGGGGAGACCCAGTACTTC
CASSQGRDGETQYF
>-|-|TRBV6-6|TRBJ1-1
TGTGCCAGCAGTTACGGGCAGCCTCTGAACACTGAAGCTTTCTTT
CASSYGQPLNTEAFF
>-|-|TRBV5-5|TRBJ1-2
TGTGCCAGCAGCTTCCGCCCAGGGGAGCGCGGCTACACCTTC
CASSFRPGERGYTF
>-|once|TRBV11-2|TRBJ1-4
TGTGCCAGCAGCTTAGGTTTCGGACGAGAGGGCCCTAATGAAAAACTGTTTTTT
CASSLGFGREGPNEKLFF
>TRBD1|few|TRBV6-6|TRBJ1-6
TGTGCCAGCAGTTACTCTGGGACAGGGTATTCACCCCTCCACTTT
CASSYSGTGYSPLHF
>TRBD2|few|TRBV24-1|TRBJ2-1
TGTGCCACCAGTGATGGGGCGGGGGTCGAGCAGTTCTTC
CATSDGAGVEQFF
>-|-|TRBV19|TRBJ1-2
TGTGCCAGTAGTAGTTACCGGGAGCCTTCCTTCTTCGGCTACACCTTC
CASSSYREPSFFGYTF
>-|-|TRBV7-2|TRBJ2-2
TGTGCCAGCAGCCCCCCCGGGACTCTCTACACCGGGGAGCTGTTTTTT
CASSPPGTLYTGELFF
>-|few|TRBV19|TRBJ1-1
TGTGCCAGTAGTATACAGGGTAGGACTGAAGCTTTCTTT
CASSIQGRTEAFF
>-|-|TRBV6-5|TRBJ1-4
TGTGCCAGCAGCCGACAGGCCTCTAATGAAAAACTGTTTTTT
CASSRQASNEKLFF
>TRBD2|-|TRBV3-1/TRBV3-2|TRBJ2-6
TGTGCCAGCAGCCAGATACTAGCGGGGATCTCTGGGGCCAACGTCCTGACTTTC
CASSQILAGISGANVLTF
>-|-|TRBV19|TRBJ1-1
TGTGCCAGTAGTCCCACCCCCCAGGGAACTGAAGCTTTCTTT
CASSPTPQGTEAFF
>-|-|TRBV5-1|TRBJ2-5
TGCGCCAGCAGCTCAAATAGGGGGAGCGAGACCCAGTACTTC
CASSSNRGSETQYF
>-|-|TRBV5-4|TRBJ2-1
TGTGCCAGCAGCGGACGACAGGGAGGATCCTACAATGAGCAGTTCTTC
CASSGRQGGSYNEQFF